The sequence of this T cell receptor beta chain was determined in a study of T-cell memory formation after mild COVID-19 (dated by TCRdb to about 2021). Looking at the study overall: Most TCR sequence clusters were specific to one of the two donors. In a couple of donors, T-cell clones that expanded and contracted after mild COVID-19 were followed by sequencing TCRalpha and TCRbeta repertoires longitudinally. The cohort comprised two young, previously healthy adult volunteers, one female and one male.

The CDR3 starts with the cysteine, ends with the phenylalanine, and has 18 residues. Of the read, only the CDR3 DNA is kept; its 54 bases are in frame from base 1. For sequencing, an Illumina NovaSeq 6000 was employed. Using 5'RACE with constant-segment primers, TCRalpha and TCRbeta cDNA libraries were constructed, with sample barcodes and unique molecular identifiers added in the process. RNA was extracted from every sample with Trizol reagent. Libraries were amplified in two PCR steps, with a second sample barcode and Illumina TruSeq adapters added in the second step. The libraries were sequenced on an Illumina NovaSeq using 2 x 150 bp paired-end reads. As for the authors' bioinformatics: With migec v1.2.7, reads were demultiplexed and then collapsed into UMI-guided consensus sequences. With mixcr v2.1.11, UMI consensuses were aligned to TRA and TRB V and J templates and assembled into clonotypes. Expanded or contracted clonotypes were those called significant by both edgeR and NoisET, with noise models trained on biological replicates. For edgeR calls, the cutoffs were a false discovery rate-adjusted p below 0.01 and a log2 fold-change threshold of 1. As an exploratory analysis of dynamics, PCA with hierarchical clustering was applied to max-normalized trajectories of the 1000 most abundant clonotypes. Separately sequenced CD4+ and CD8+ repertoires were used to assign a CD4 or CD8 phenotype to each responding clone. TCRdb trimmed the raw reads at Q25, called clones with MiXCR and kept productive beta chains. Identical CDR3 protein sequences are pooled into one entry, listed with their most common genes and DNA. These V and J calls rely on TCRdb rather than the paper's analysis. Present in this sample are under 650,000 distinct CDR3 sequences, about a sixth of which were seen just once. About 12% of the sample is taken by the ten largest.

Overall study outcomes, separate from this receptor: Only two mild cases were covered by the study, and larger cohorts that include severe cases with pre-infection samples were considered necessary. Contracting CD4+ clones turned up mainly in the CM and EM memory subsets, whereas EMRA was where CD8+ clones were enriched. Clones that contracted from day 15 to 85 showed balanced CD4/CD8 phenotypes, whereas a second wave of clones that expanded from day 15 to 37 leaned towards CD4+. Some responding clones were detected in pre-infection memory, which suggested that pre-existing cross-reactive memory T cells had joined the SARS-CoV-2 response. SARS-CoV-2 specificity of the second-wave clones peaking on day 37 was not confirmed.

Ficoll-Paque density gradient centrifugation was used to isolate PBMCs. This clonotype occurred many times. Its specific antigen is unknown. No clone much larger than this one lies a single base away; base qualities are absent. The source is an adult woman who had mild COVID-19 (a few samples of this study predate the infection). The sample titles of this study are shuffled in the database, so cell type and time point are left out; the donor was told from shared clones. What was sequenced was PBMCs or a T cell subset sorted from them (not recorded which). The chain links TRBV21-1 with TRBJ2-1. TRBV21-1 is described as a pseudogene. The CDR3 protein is CASSKASRVLWSYNEQFF. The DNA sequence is TGTGCCAGCAGCAAAGCGTCAAGGGTTCTTTGGTCCTACAATGAGCAGTTCTTC.